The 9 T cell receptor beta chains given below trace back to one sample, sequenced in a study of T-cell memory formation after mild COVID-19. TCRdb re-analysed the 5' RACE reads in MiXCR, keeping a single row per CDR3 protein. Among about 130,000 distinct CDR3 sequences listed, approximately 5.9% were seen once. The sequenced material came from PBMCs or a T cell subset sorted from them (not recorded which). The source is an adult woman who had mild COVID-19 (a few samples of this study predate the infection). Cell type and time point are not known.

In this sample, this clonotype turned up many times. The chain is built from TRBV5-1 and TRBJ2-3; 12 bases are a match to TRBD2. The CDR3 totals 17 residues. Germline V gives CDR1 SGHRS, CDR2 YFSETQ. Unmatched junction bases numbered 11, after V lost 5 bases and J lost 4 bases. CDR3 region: CASSQTSGGAPPDTQYF. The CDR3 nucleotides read TGCGCCAGCAGTCAGACTAGCGGGGGCGCCCCCCCAGATACGCAGTATTTT.

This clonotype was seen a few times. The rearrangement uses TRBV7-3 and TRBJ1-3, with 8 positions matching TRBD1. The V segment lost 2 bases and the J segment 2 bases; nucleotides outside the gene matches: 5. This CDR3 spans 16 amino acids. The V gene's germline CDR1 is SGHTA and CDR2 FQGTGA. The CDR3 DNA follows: TGTGCCAGCAGCTTAGCAGGGGGCAAAGCTGGAAACACCATATATTTT. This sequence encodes CASSLAGGKAGNTIYF.

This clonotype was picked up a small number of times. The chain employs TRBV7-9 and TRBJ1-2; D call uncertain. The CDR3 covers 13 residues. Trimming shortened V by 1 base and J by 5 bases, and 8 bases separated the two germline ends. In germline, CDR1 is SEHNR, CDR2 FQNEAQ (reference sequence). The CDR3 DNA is TGTGCCAGCAGCTTAGAGACGTCGTATGGCTACACCTTC. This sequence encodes CASSLETSYGYTF.

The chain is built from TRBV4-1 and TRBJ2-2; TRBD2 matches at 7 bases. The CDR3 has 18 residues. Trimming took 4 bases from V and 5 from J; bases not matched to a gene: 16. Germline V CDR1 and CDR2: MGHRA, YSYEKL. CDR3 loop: CASSPGTKPFGGTGELFF. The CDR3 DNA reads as TGCGCCAGCAGCCCCGGGACTAAACCATTCGGGGGGACCGGGGAGCTGTTTTTT.

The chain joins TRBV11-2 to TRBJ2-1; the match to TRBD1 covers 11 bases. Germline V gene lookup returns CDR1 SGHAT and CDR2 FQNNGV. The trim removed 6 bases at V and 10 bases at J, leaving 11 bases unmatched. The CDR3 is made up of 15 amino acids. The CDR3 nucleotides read TGTGCCAGCAGTCCCGGGACAGGGGGTACAGGGGAGCAGTTCTTC. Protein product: CASSPGTGGTGEQFF.

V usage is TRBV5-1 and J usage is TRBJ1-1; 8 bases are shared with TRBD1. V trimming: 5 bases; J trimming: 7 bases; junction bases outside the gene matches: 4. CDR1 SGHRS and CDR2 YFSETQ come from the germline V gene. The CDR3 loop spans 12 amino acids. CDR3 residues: CASSSGGGEAFF. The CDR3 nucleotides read TGCGCCAGCAGTTCAGGGGGCGGTGAAGCTTTCTTT.

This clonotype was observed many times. The chain's CDR3 is CASSSSGQDTQYF. As DNA, the CDR3 is TGTGCCAGCAGCTCTAGCGGCCAGGATACGCAGTATTTT. V usage is TRBV11-3 and J usage is TRBJ2-3, with TRBD2 matching 7 bases. Trimming took 4 bases from V and 6 from J; bases not matched to a gene: 4. The CDR3 runs 13 residues. The germline V gene has CDR1 SGHNT and CDR2 YENEEA.

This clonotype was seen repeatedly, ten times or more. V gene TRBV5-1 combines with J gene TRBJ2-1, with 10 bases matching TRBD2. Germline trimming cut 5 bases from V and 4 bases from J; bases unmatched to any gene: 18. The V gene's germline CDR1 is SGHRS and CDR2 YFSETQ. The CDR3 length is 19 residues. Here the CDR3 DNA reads TGCGCCAGCAGTCGGCCGGGACAGGCTAGCGGGAGCGGATACAATGAGCAGTTCTTC. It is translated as CASSRPGQASGSGYNEQFF.

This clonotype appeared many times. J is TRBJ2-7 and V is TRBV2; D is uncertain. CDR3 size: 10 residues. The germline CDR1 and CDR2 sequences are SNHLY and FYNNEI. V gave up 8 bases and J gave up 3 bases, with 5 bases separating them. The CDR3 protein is CASGNYEQYF. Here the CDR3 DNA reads TGTGCCAGCGGTAACTACGAGCAGTACTTC.